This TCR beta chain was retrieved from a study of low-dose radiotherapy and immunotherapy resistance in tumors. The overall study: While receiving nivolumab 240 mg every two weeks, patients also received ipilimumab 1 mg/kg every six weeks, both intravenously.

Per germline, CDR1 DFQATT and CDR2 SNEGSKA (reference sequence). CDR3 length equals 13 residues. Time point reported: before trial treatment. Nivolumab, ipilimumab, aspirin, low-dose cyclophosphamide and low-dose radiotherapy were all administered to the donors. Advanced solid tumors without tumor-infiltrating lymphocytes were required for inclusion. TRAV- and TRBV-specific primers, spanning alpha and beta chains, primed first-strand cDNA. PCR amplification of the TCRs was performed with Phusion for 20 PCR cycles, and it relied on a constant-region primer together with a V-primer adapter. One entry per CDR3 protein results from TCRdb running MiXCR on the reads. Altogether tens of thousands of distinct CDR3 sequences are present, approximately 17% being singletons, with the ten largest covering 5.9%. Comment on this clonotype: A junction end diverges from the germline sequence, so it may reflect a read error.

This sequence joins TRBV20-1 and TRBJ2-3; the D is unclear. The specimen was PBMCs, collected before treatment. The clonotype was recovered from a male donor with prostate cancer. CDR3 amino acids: CSVRDSWWDTQYF. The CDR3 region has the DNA TGCAGTGTTAGAGATTCCTGGTGGGATACGCAGTATTTT.